This T cell receptor (beta chain) derives from a study of shared clonotypes between healthy human individuals. As for this clone: Antigen unknown.

This CDR3 has 15 residues. The germline V gene encodes CDR1 SNHLY and CDR2 FYNNEI. After removal of 8 bases from V and 0 bases from J, the junction contained 6 bases not matched to a gene. Whole-study results and caveats: For naive CD4 cells, roughly 5% of clonotypes were shared across a handful of donors. Clonotypes shared by all four donors outscored non-shared clonotypes in generation probability.

Assay: immunoSEQ multiplex PCR; the TCRdb copy retains only in-frame clones and omits some. Of a few million clones listed, approximately 96% were seen once; the top ten hold over 0.1%. Sequencing was carried out using naive CD4+ T cells sorted from blood. Subset here: CD45RA+ positively selected. The clonotype comes from a man between 18 and 35 years old in good health. The chain joins TRBV2 to TRBJ2-2; 7 nucleotides align to TRBD1. The CDR3 reads CASGRQGANTGELFF. For the CDR3, the DNA is TGTGCCAGCGGGCGACAGGGAGCGAACACCGGGGAGCTGTTTTTT. Full variable domain (outside the CDR3, taken from reference TRBV2 and TRBJ2-2): EPEVTQTPSHQVTQMGQEVILRCVPISNHLYFYWYRQILGQKVEFLVSFYNNEISEKSEIFDDQFSVERPDGSNFTLKIRSTKLEDSAMYFCASGRQGANTGELFFGEGSRLTVL.